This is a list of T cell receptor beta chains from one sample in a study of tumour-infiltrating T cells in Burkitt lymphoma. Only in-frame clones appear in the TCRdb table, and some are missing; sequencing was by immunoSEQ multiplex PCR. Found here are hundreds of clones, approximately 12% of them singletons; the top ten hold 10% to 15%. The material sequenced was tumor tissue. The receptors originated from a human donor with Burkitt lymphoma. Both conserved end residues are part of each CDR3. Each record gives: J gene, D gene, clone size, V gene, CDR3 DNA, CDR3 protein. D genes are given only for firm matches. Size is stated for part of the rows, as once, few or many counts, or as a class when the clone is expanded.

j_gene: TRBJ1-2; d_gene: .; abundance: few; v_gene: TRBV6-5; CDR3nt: TGTGCCAGCAGCTCCCTGGCTACTATGATGGGCTACACCTTC; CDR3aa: CASSSLATMMGYTF
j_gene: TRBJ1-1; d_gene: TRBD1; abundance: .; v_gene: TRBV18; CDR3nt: TGTGCCAGCTCGGACAGGGGGGCGAACACTGAAGCTTTCTTT; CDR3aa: CASSDRGANTEAFF
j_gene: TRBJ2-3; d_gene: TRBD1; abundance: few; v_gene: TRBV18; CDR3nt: TGTGCCAGCTCCCAGGGACAGGGGAGCACAGATACGCAGTATTTT; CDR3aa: CASSQGQGSTDTQYF
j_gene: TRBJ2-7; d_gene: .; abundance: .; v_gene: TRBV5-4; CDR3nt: TGTGCCAGCAGGTTGTTCTTAGGGGATAAGGGCGAGCAGTACTTC; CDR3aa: CASRLFLGDKGEQYF
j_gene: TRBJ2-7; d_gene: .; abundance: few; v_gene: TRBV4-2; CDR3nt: TGTGCCAGCAGCCAAGTCCTTGACAGTCCCTACGAGCAGTACTTC; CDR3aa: CASSQVLDSPYEQYF
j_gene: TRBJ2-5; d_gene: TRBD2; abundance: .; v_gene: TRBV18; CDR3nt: TGTGCCAGCTCATCCAGCGGGAGTGGGGAGACCCAGTACTTC; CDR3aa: CASSSSGSGETQYF
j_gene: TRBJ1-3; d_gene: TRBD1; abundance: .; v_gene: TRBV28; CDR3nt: TGTGCCAGCAGTTCGGACAGGGGAGGAAACACCATATATTTT; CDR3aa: CASSSDRGGNTIYF
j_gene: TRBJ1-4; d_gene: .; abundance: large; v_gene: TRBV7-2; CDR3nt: TGTGCCAGCAGCCCCGAGGGGAGTGGGAGAAAACTGTTTTTT; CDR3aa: CASSPEGSGRKLFF
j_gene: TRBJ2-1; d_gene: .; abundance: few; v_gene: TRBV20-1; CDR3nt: TGCAGTGCTGGCGGTGAGCAGTTCTTC; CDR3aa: CSAGGEQFF
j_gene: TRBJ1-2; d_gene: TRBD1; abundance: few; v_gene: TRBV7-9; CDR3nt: TGTGCCAGCAGCTCCGACAGGGGAAATGGCTACACCTTC; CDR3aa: CASSSDRGNGYTF
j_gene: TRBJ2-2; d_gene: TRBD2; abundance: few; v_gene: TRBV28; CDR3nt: TGTGCCAGCAGTTTCCGCGGGAGGGCCCACACCGGGGAGCTGTTTTTT; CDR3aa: CASSFRGRAHTGELFF
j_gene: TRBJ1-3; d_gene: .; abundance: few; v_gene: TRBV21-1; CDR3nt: TGTGCCAGCAGACTGTCGCTACAACACGCACGAAACACCATATATTTT; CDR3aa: CASRLSLQHARNTIYF
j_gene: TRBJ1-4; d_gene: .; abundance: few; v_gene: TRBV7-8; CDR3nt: TGTGCCAGCAGCTTAGTTTTGGGATCGACAACTAATGAAAAACTGTTTTTT; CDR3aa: CASSLVLGSTTNEKLFF
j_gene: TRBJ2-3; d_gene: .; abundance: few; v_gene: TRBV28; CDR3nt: TGTGCCAGCAGTTTTTTGTCTGGAACAGATACGCAGTATTTT; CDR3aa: CASSFLSGTDTQYF
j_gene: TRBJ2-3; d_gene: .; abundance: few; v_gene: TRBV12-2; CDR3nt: TGTGCAAGTCGCCCCCGGACTAGCGGGAGCACAGATACGCAGTATTTT; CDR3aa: CASRPRTSGSTDTQYF
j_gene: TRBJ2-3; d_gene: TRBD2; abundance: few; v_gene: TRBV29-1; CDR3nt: TGCAGCGTCATAACTAGCGCCGCCCTTACAGATACGCAGTATTTT; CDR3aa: CSVITSAALTDTQYF
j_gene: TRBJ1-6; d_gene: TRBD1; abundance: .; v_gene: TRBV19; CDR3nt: TGTGCCAGTAGTACCCCCCCAGGACGACAGGGAGGGGTTTCACCCCTCCACTTT; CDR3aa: CASSTPPGRQGGVSPLHF
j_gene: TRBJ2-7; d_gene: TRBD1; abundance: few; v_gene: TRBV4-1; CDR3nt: TGCGCCAGCAGCCTGCAACAGGGGGGCTTCTACGAGCAGTACTTC; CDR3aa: CASSLQQGGFYEQYF
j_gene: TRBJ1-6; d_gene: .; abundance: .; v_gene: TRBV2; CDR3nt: TGTGCCAGCAGGCCGGGACGGTGGGATTCACCCCTCCACTTT; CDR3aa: CASRPGRWDSPLHF
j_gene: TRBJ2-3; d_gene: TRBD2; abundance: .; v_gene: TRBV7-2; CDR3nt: TGTGCCAGCAGCTTATCGGGACTAGCGGACACAGATACGCAGTATTTT; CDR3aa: CASSLSGLADTDTQYF
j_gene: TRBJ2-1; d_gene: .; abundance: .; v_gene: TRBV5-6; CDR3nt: TGTGCCAGCAGCGTCCATAATGAGCAGTTCTTC; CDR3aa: CASSVHNEQFF
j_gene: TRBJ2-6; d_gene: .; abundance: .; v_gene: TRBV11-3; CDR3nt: TGTGCCAGCAGCCCCGAGTCGGGAACTGGGGCCAACGTCCTGACTTTC; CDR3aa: CASSPESGTGANVLTF
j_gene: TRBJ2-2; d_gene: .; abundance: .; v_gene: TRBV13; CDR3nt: TGTGCCAGCAGCTACCTGAGCGGGCAGGGAAACACCGGGGAGCTGTTTTTT; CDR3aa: CASSYLSGQGNTGELFF
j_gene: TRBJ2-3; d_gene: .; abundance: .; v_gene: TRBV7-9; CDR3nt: TGTGCCAGCAGCTTTGGCCGGGGTCTAGAGGGAGATACGCAGTATTTT; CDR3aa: CASSFGRGLEGDTQYF
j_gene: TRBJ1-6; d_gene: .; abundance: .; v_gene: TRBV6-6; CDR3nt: TGTGCCAGCAGTTATGAGGGAAGGGACTTATCCCTCCACTTT; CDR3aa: CASSYEGRDLSLHF
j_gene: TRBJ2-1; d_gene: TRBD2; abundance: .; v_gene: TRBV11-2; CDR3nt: TGTGCCAGCAGCTTGTCTAGCGGGGGTATCGAGCAGTTCTTC; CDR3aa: CASSLSSGGIEQFF
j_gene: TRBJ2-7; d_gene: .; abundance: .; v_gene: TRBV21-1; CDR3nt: TGTGCCAGCAGCCGAACCAAGGACGGCCCCTACGAGCAGTACTTC; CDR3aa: CASSRTKDGPYEQYF
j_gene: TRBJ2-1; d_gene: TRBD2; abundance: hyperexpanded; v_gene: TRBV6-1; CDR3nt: TGTGCCAGCAGTGACCCCGCCCTTTTAGCGGGGAGCTCCTACAATGAGCAGTTCTTC; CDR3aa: CASSDPALLAGSSYNEQFF
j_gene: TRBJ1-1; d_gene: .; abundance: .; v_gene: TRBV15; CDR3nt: TGTGCCACCAGCAGAGATAATTCGGGAGCTTTCTTT; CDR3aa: CATSRDNSGAFF
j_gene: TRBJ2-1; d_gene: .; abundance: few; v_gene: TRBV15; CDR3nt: TGTGCCACCAGCTACCCCCCGGACGATGAGCAGTTCTTC; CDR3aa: CATSYPPDDEQFF
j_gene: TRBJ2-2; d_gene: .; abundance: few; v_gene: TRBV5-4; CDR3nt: TGTGCCAGCAGCTTGGCAAGGGCAGGTGGGGAGCTGTTTTTT; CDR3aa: CASSLARAGGELFF
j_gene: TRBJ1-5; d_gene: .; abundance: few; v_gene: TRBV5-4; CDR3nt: TGTGCCAGCAGCTTGATCGGTCAGCCCCAGCATTTT; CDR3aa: CASSLIGQPQHF
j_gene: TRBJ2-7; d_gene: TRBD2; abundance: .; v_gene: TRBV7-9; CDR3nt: TGTGCCAGCAGCCGCCAGGCGGGAGGATTATACGAGCAGTACTTC; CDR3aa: CASSRQAGGLYEQYF
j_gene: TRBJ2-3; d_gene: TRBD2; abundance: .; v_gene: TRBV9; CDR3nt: TGTGCCAGCTCTCGACTAGCGGGCACAGATACGCAGTATTTT; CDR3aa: CASSRLAGTDTQYF
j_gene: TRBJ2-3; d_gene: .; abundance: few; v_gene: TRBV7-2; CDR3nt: TGTGCCAGCAGCTTATCAGATACGCAGTATTTT; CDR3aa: CASSLSDTQYF
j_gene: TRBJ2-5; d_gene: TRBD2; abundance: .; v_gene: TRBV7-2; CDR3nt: TGTGCCAGCAGCTCAAACTGGGGGGGGGTCGAGACCCAGTACTTC; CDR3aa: CASSSNWGGVETQYF
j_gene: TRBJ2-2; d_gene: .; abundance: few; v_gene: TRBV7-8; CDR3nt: TGTGCCAGCAGCCCCCAGGTGGCGGGGAACACCGGGGAGCTGTTTTTT; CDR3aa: CASSPQVAGNTGELFF
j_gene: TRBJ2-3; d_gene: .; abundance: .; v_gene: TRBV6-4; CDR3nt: TGTGCCCCTAGACTAACCAGTATCCGGGCTGGGGCAGATACGCAGTATTTT; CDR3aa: CAPRLTSIRAGADTQYF
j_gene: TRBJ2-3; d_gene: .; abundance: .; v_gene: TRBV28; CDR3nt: TGTGCCAGCAGTTTATACACGGGGGCTAGCACAGATACGCAGTATTTT; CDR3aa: CASSLYTGASTDTQYF
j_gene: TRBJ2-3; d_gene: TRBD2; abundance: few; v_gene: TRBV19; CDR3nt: TGTGCCAGTAGCCCTAGCGGGATCACAGATACGCAGTATTTT; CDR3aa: CASSPSGITDTQYF
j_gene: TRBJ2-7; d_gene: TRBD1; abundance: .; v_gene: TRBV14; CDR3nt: TGTGCCAGCAGCCAAGGGCAGGGGGCCTACGAGCAGTACTTC; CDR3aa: CASSQGQGAYEQYF
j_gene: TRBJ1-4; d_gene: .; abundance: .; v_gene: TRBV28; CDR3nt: TGTGCCAGCCACAACAGGGTTCGAGAGGAAAAACTGTTTTTT; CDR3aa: CASHNRVREEKLFF
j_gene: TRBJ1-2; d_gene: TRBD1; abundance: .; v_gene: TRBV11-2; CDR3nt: TGTGCCAGCAGCGCACCGGACAGGGGGCGATATGGCTACACCTTC; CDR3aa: CASSAPDRGRYGYTF
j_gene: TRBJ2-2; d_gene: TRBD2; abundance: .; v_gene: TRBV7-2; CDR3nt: TGTGCCAGCAGCCCACTAGCGGCGAACACCGGGGAGCTGTTTTTT; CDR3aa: CASSPLAANTGELFF
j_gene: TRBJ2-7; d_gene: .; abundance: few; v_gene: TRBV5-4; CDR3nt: TGTGCCAGCAGCGCGAGGTCCCACGAGCAGTACTTC; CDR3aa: CASSARSHEQYF
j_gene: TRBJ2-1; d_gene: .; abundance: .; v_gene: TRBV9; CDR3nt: TGTGCCAGCAGCGAAGAGGGCGGGGAAGGCTACAATGAGCAGTTCTTC; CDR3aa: CASSEEGGEGYNEQFF